What follows are 28 T cell receptor beta chains derived from one specimen sequenced in a study of PD-1 blockade in classical Hodgkin lymphoma. The time point denotes: cycle 4 day 1 (C4D1), after 5 to 7 weeks of nivolumab. No patient escaped relapse after autologous stem cell transplantation, and brentuximab vedotin exposure varied. Produced via immunoSEQ multiplex PCR; TCRdb's table is partial and in-frame only. The sample comprises approximately 20,000 clones, 70% to 85% of which are singletons, and around two fifths rests with the top ten. Material: peripheral blood mononuclear cells (PBMCs), obtained before the fourth cycle of nivolumab. These receptors came from a human donor with classical Hodgkin lymphoma.

The chain recombines TRBV15 with TRBJ2-3, with D possibly matching TRBD1 (6 bases). Trimming pared 4 bases from V and 5 bases from J, leaving 19 bases between. The CDR3 has 16 residues. The germline gives CDR1 LNHNV, CDR2 YYDKDF (reference sequence). The DNA for the CDR3 is TGTGCCACCAGCACCCTAAGGGGGAGTCGTGGAGATACGCAGTATTTT. It encodes CATSTLRGSRGDTQYF.

V is TRBV5-6 and J is TRBJ2-5; D uncertain. CDR1 and CDR2 from the germline V gene are SGHDT and YYEEEE. The CDR3 consists of 14 residues. V was trimmed by 1 base and J by 4 bases, leaving 11 bases between them. CDR3 sequence reads: CASSLLSGRETQYF. The CDR3, as DNA: TGTGCCAGCAGCTTGTTATCAGGTCGAGAGACCCAGTACTTC.

The rearrangement links TRBV19 to TRBJ1-1; D remains unclear. Germline lookup yields CDR1 LNHDA and CDR2 SQIVND (reference sequence). The CDR3 is 11 amino acids. Trimming cost V 8 bases and J 6 bases, with 10 bases left between them. For the CDR3, the DNA is TGTGCCAGTGGGCCCTTAGCTGAAGCTTTCTTT. Protein sequence: CASGPLAEAFF.

V and J are TRBV29-1 and TRBJ2-7, with D hard to call. The length of the CDR3 is 11 residues. V was trimmed by 6 bases and J by 3 bases, leaving 9 bases between them. Germline V lookup: CDR1 SQVTM, CDR2 ANQGSEA. CDR3 region: CSVGPSYEQYF. CDR3 bases: TGCAGCGTCGGACCAAGCTACGAGCAGTACTTC.

This clone was recorded a few times. J is TRBJ1-5 and V is TRBV6-5; 7 nucleotides match TRBD1. The CDR3 consists of 14 residues. The V and J ends lost 7 bases and 5 bases, in that order; junction bases with no gene match: 8. Germline V gives CDR1 MNHEY, CDR2 SVGAGI. The CDR3 DNA reads as TGTGCCAGCAAAGGGGCAGGGGGATATCAGCCCCAGCATTTT. Its translation: CASKGAGGYQPQHF.

The J gene is TRBJ2-4, the V gene TRBV6-5; 7 positions match TRBD1. The CDR3 spans 15 residues. CDR1 is MNHEY and CDR2 is SVGAGI in the germline V gene. Losses at the gene ends were 6 bases for V and 0 bases for J; bases not matched to a gene: 5. CDR3 nucleotides: TGTGCCAGCAGCCGACAGGGCCTAGCCAAAAACATTCAGTACTTC. Its translation is CASSRQGLAKNIQYF.

J is TRBJ2-7 and V is TRBV27; 8 bases are shared with TRBD1. The V segment lost 2 bases and the J segment 3 bases; nucleotides outside the gene matches: 3. CDR3 length: 14 amino acids. Germline V gene lookup returns CDR1 MNHEY and CDR2 SMNVEV (reference sequence). CDR3 residues: CASSLADRVYEQYF. CDR3 coding DNA: TGTGCCAGCAGTTTAGCGGACAGGGTCTACGAGCAGTACTTC.

This clone was picked up one time. This sample includes further DNA sequences coding for the same CDR3. V and J are TRBV20-1 and TRBJ1-2; a possible D gene is TRBD1 (5 bases). The CDR3 sequence is 10 residues long. The germline CDR1 and CDR2 sequences are DFQATT and SNEGSKA (reference sequence). V was cut by 6 bases and J by 11 bases, with 13 bases left in between. The CDR3 loop is CSAPNGGYTF. The CDR3 DNA sequence: TGCAGTGCGCCCAATGGGGGTTACACCTTC.

V is TRBV7-2 and J is TRBJ1-6; the D gene is possibly TRBD1 (5 bases). Trimming removed 1 base from V and 11 bases from J, with 12 bases in between. CDR1 and CDR2 from the germline V gene are SGHTA and FQGNSA. CDR3 length equals 14 residues. The CDR3, as DNA: TGTGCCAGCAGCTTAGACAGGCGGCGAACACCCCTCCACTTT. This codes for CASSLDRRRTPLHF.

The chain links TRBV27 to TRBJ1-4; weak D call: TRBD1 (5 bases). CDR1 MNHEY and CDR2 SMNVEV come from the germline V gene (reference sequence). CDR3 length: 17 amino acids. The V end lost 3 bases, the J end lost 0 bases, and 14 bases lay between the germline ends. CDR3 DNA: TGTGCCAGCAGTTTGTCGTGGGGCCCCGCAACTAATGAAAAACTGTTTTTT. The encoded protein is CASSLSWGPATNEKLFF.

This chain connects TRBV5-1 to TRBJ2-7; a possible D gene is TRBD2 (5 bases). V gave up 0 bases and J gave up 2 bases, with 12 bases separating them. From germline, CDR1 is SGHRS and CDR2 YFSETQ. The length of the CDR3 is 15 residues. The CDR3 DNA follows: TGCGCCAGCAGCTTGGGAGGGCTTGCTCCCTACGAGCAGTACTTC. Translation: CASSLGGLAPYEQYF.

J is TRBJ2-3 and V is TRBV15; 7 nucleotides agree with TRBD1. This CDR3 has 16 residues. CDR1 is LNHNV, CDR2 YYDKDF, per germline (reference sequence). Germline trimming cut 1 base from V and 1 base from J; bases unmatched to any gene: 5. The CDR3 region is CATSRGQGSGTDTQYF. CDR3 in DNA: TGTGCCACCAGCAGAGGACAGGGTAGCGGCACAGATACGCAGTATTTT.

The V call is TRBV5-1, the J call TRBJ2-2, with D perhaps matching TRBD2 (6 bases). The V gene lost 3 bases and the J gene lost 4 bases, with 10 bases spanning the gap. The CDR3 totals 14 residues. Looked up from germline, CDR1 is SGHRS and CDR2 is YFSETQ. The DNA of the CDR3 is TGCGCCAGCAGCTCCGGGACTCGCACCGGGGAGCTGTTTTTT. This codes for CASSSGTRTGELFF.

The chain has TRBV6-5 and TRBJ1-1; D possibly corresponds to TRBD1 (5 bases). Trimming pared 5 bases from V and 10 bases from J, leaving 14 bases between. The CDR3 loop spans 12 amino acids. Germline CDR1 is MNHEY and CDR2 is SVGAGI. The CDR3 DNA is TGTGCCAGCAGTAGGGGAGGGAGGGGAGCTTTCTTT. This gives the protein CASSRGGRGAFF.

This chain joins TRBV9 and TRBJ1-2, with D maybe TRBD1 (5 bases). V lost 0 bases, J lost 4 bases, and 7 bases lay in between. From germline, CDR1 is SGDLS and CDR2 YYNGEE. The CDR3 is 13 amino acids. The CDR3 DNA reads TGTGCCAGCAGCGTAGGGGGGGGCTATGGCTACACCTTC. Translating it yields CASSVGGGYGYTF. The whole variable domain, filled in from reference TRBV9 and TRBJ1-2, reads DSGVTQTPKHLITATGQRVTLRCSPRSGDLSVYWYQQSLDQGLQFLIQYYNGEERAKGNILERFSAQQFPDLHSELNLSSLELGDSALYFCASSVGGGYGYTFGSGTRLTVV.

The chain uses TRBV30 and TRBJ1-2; D remains ambiguous. Germline loops: CDR1 GTSNPN, CDR2 SVGIG (reference sequence). The CDR3 runs 12 residues. Trimming stripped 1 base from V and 0 bases from J, with 3 bases between. The CDR3 DNA sequence: TGTGCCTGGAGTGCAGCTAACTATGGCTACACCTTC. It encodes CAWSAANYGYTF.

The chain uses TRBV4-2 and TRBJ1-2, with TRBD1 as a possible D gene (6 bases). Germline V gene sequence: CDR1 LGHNA, CDR2 YNFKEQ. The CDR3 sequence is 17 residues long. V shed 1 base and J shed 0 bases, with 15 bases lying between them. In nucleotides, the CDR3 is TGTGCCAGCAGCCAAGCCGGACAGCCAACTACTAACTATGGCTACACCTTC. This encodes CASSQAGQPTTNYGYTF.

There are a few counts of this clone. The chain links TRBV4-2 to TRBJ1-2; 10 positions match TRBD1. Per the germline V gene, CDR1 is LGHNA and CDR2 is YNFKEQ. This CDR3 is built from 17 residues. The J segment lost 3 bases and the V segment lost 4 bases, leaving 11 bases of the junction unmatched. The CDR3 coding sequence is TGTGCCAGCAGCCTCAACACCCGACAGGGGGCTGACTATGGCTACACCTTC. As protein: CASSLNTRQGADYGYTF.

The CDR3 nucleotides are TGTGCCTGGAGTAGGGTGGGGAGCTCCTACGAGCAGTACTTC. Translating gives CAWSRVGSSYEQYF. This sequence joins TRBV30 and TRBJ2-7; TRBD2 might be the D (5 bases). This CDR3 comprises 14 residues. The V gene's germline CDR1 is GTSNPN and CDR2 SVGIG (reference sequence). Trimming removed 2 bases at V and 0 bases at J, with 11 bases between.

CDR3 sequence reads: CATSRDRASPLNEQFF. CDR3 nucleotides: TGTGCCACCAGCAGAGATCGGGCTAGCCCCCTCAATGAGCAGTTCTTC. The V call is TRBV15, the J call TRBJ2-1, with a possible D match to TRBD2 (5 bases). The ends were cut back, 0 bases at V and 6 bases at J, with 15 bases in the middle. Germline V gene lookup returns CDR1 LNHNV and CDR2 YYDKDF (reference sequence). CDR3 size: 16 residues.

The chain joins TRBV10-3 to TRBJ2-3; 7 bases match TRBD1. The V segment lost 6 bases and the J segment 6 bases; nucleotides outside the gene matches: 9. The CDR3 loop spans 14 amino acids. Looked up from germline, CDR1 is ENHRY and CDR2 is SYGVKD. The CDR3 DNA is TGTGCCATCAGAACCGGGACAGATTCGGATACGCAGTATTTT. It specifies CAIRTGTDSDTQYF.

This clone appeared a few times. Other nucleotide sequences from this sample produce the same CDR3. V and J are TRBV2 and TRBJ1-1, with unresolved D. Germline V gene data show CDR1 as SNHLY and CDR2 as FYNNEI. The CDR3 runs 13 residues. The germline V and J ends were trimmed by 7 bases and 3 bases, with 12 bases remaining between them. CDR3 nucleotides: TGTGCCAGCATCGACTTACGGGACACTGAAGCTTTCTTT. It encodes CASIDLRDTEAFF.

The chain couples TRBV2 to TRBJ2-6, with 14 positions matching TRBD2. Trimming cost V 4 bases and J 4 bases; bases outside gene matches: 6. Germline values: CDR1 SNHLY, CDR2 FYNNEI. This CDR3 has 18 amino acids. CDR3 in DNA: TGTGCCAGCAGTGGACTAGCGGGAGGGCCTGGAGGGGCCAACGTCCTGACTTTC. Protein product: CASSGLAGGPGGANVLTF.

The genes are TRBV7-9 and TRBJ2-7; 16 nucleotides match TRBD2. CDR1 and CDR2 (germline): SEHNR, FQNEAQ (reference sequence). J gave up 3 bases and V 4 bases, and 9 bases lay outside the gene matches. The CDR3 is 18 amino acids. The CDR3 is CASSSTGLAGGKSYEQYF. The CDR3 DNA reads TGTGCCAGCAGCTCGACGGGACTAGCGGGAGGGAAGAGCTACGAGCAGTACTTC.

This chain links TRBV30 with TRBJ1-4, with no clear D. Germline V lookup: CDR1 GTSNPN, CDR2 SVGIG (reference sequence). The CDR3 runs to 13 residues. Trimming stripped 3 bases from V and 6 bases from J, with 11 bases between. The CDR3 nucleotides are TGTGCCTGGAGAGGGCAGGATTATGAAAAACTGTTTTTT. Translating it yields CAWRGQDYEKLFF.

This chain connects TRBV7-9 to TRBJ2-7; 8 positions agree with TRBD1. The CDR3 is 15 amino acids. From germline, CDR1 is SEHNR and CDR2 FQNEAQ (reference sequence). The V gene end was trimmed by 6 bases and the J gene end by 2 bases; junction bases not matched to a gene: 9. The CDR3 DNA reads as TGTGCCAGCAGTTGGACAGGGATCACAACCTACGAGCAGTACTTC. The encoded protein is CASSWTGITTYEQYF.

The chain carries TRBV11-3 and TRBJ1-3, with 9 bases fitting TRBD1. Germline lookup yields CDR1 SGHNT and CDR2 YENEEA. V was clipped by 5 bases and J by 2 bases; unmatched bases: 4. The CDR3 is 15 amino acids. The CDR3 region is CASSPGQGPGNTIYF. CDR3 sequence (DNA): TGTGCCAGCAGCCCGGGACAGGGTCCTGGAAACACCATATATTTT.

The chain is built from TRBV5-5 and TRBJ2-4; 9 nucleotides line up with TRBD1. The germline gives CDR1 SGHKS, CDR2 YYEKEE (reference sequence). J lost 4 bases, V lost 5 bases, and 4 bases had no gene match. There are 14 residues in the CDR3. The CDR3 is CASRPDRGKNIQYF. As DNA, the CDR3 is TGTGCCAGCAGGCCTGACAGGGGGAAAAACATTCAGTACTTC.